This T cell receptor beta chain was recorded in a study of T cell repertoires in cytomegalovirus infection (dated by TCRdb to about 2019). Study-wide context: The peptide stimulations were aimed at well-studied HLA-B-restricted epitopes as well as recently identified HLA-C-restricted CMV epitopes, whose presentation resists viral immunomodulation. Donor HLA type was relevant to the analysis, because carriage of CMV infection together with the matching HLA type was indicated by public TCR beta signatures. The paper's findings and limits, for the study overall: In both this cohort and an independent roughly 350-donor cohort, the cumulative frequency of public TCR beta family members distinguished carriers of CMV infection plus the relevant HLA type. The ex vivo response was dominated by HLA-C-restricted CMV-specific TCR beta clonotypes, which also provided the single most frequent clonotype in two of eight donors.

This specimen's treatment or condition label, interpreted: in vitro stimulation with specific CMV peptide epitopes to enrich CMV-specific T cells. V ends up 1 base short and J 5 bases short, with an unmatched junction base count of 10. From the cysteine up to the phenylalanine, the CDR3 has a length of 18 residues. Only the CDR3 DNA stays, 54 bases, in frame from base 1. The germline V gene specifies SGHVT as CDR1 and SQSDAQ as CDR2. Worth noting for this clonotype: What this receptor recognizes is not known. Nothing much larger sits one base from this clone, and base qualities are not available.

The reads were generated on an Illumina HiSeq 1500. TCRdb reran the public reads through fastp at Q25 and MiXCR, keeping productive beta chains. One record per CDR3 amino acid sequence lists the most common genes and DNA. The sample includes roughly 120,000 distinct CDR3 sequences, with 25% to 35% observed a single time. Roughly 81% of the sample belongs to the ten largest clones. This sequence was found in a human donor in good health (CMV status not recorded). Some clones in this sample may be carry-over from other donors' samples. Sequences were derived from CD8+ T cells from cultured PBMCs, sampled from culture after CMV antigen stimulation. In this chain, TRBV7-4 is recombined with TRBJ1-6, with TRBD1 matching 8 junction bases. The CDR3 region: CASSLERTGRWNNSPLHF. The DNA reads TGTGCCAGCAGCTTAGAGCGGACAGGGCGATGGAATAATTCACCCCTCCACTTT. The variable domain in full, with residues beyond the CDR3 obtained from the reference TRBV7-4 and TRBJ1-6 genes, is GAGVSQSPRYKVAKRGRDVALRCDSISGHVTLYWYRQTLGQGSEVLTYSQSDAQRDKSGRPSGRFSAERPERSVSTLKIQRTEQGDSAVYLCASSLERTGRWNNSPLHFGNGTRLTVT.